The present entry profiles one TCR beta chain with its context. Its antigen is undetermined. This record comes from a study of post-analysis software for immune sequencing data. Prepared libraries of TCR beta cDNA carried unique molecular identifiers. Out of roughly 0.95 to 11 million T cells, a few hundred thousand cDNA molecules were generated. TCRdb processed the PCR reads anew with MiXCR; each CDR3 protein has one entry. This table has fewer than 850,000 distinct CDR3 sequences, more than 45% appearing once. Germline loops: CDR1 DFQATT, CDR2 SNEGSKA (reference sequence). The V and J ends lost 0 bases and 2 bases, in that order; junction bases with no gene match: 8. The CDR3 spans 18 residues. Overall study results and limits: Versus controls, multiple sclerosis patients showed significantly lower diversity (normalized Chao1). When patients were compared with controls, about 5 TRBV segments were more frequent, TRBV5-6, TRBV5-1 and TRBV20-1 among them.

The receptor was derived from a girl aged 10 to 17 with multiple sclerosis. Sample: blood. V is TRBV20-1 and J is TRBJ2-3; 13 bases map to TRBD2. The CDR3 DNA sequence: TGCAGTGCTAGAGATAGGTTGACTAGCGGGAGGAACACAGATACGCAGTATTTT. Its protein product is CSARDRLTSGRNTDTQYF.